This passage covers 32 T cell receptor beta chains from one sample sequenced in a study of regulatory T cells in long-lasting Graves disease. Sample time point: newly diagnosed GD, antithyroid drugs for less than 3 months. Researchers made the TCR library from RNA that was extracted from PBMCs. Library construction for TCR beta used iRepertoire HTBI primers and Arm-PCR of CDR3 regions. TCRdb fed the multiplex PCR reads into MiXCR, producing one record per CDR3 protein. This sample has over 500,000 distinct CDR3 sequences, with about 16% found just once. These same records also appear under a second study, on T cells in Graves' hyperthyroidism and ophthalmopathy.

This sample comprised peripheral blood mononuclear cells (PBMCs), obtained at new diagnosis, from a patient treated with antithyroid drugs. The receptors here all came from a man younger than 30 with Graves disease.

This clonotype was seen at least ten times. The rearrangement joins TRBV7-6 to TRBJ2-7; 9 nucleotides line up with TRBD1. CDR3 length: 15 residues. After removal of 4 bases from V and 4 bases from J, the junction contained 8 bases not matched to a gene. Germline V gene data show CDR1 as SGHVS and CDR2 as FNYEAQ. The CDR3 protein is CASSSGQGFKYEQYF. The CDR3 DNA reads as TGTGCCAGCAGCTCGGGACAGGGATTTAAGTACGAGCAGTACTTC. The full variable domain, its missing parts supplied by reference TRBV7-6 and TRBJ2-7, is GAGVSQSPRYKVTKRGQDVALRCDPISGHVSLYWYRQALGQGPEFLTYFNYEAQQDKSGLPNDRFSAERPEGSISTLTIQRTEQRDSAMYRCASSSGQGFKYEQYFGPGTRLTVT.

This sequence joins TRBV11-2 and TRBJ1-6; D is unresolved. The ends were cut back, 2 bases at V and 4 bases at J, with 9 bases in the middle. This CDR3 contains 15 residues. Per the germline V gene, CDR1 is SGHAT and CDR2 is FQNNGV. The CDR3 DNA reads as TGTGCCAGCAGCTTATCCACAGTTTATAATTCACCCCTCCACTTT. The encoded protein is CASSLSTVYNSPLHF.

This clonotype was detected ten times or more. V gene TRBV5-1 combines with J gene TRBJ2-1; D may be TRBD2 (6 bases). This CDR3 is 13 amino acids long. Germline assignment: CDR1 SGHRS and CDR2 YFSETQ. Trimming took 4 bases from V and 12 from J, leaving 17 bases between them. The CDR3 bases are TGCGCCAGCAGCCCGGGACTCGGAGGAGTGCAGTTCTTC. Translated: CASSPGLGGVQFF.

The rearrangement links TRBV18 to TRBJ2-2; the D is unclear. Germline V CDR1 and CDR2: KGHSH, LQKENI. Trimming removed 2 bases at V and 3 bases at J, with 16 bases between. The CDR3 runs 17 residues. CDR3 amino acids: CASSPRFGDWDTGELFF. Written as DNA, the CDR3 is TGTGCCAGCTCACCAAGGTTCGGCGACTGGGACACCGGGGAGCTGTTTTTT.

This clonotype was counted at least ten times. CDR3: CASSLWADSYEQYF. As DNA, the CDR3 is TGTGCCAGCAGTTTATGGGCGGATTCATACGAGCAGTACTTC. The chain has TRBV28 and TRBJ2-7; no definite D call. Germline assignment: CDR1 MDHEN and CDR2 SYDVKM. The V gene lost 0 bases and the J gene lost 4 bases, with 10 bases spanning the gap. The CDR3 contains 14 residues. The full variable domain, completed using reference TRBV28 and TRBJ2-7, is DVKVTQSSRYLVKRTGEKVFLECVQDMDHENMFWYRQDPGLGLRLIYFSYDVKMKEKGDIPEGYSVSREKKERFSLILESASTNQTSMYLCASSLWADSYEQYFGPGTRLTVT.

This clonotype was seen repeatedly, ten times or more. At one end, the junction sequence differs from germline, possibly due to a read error. V and J are TRBV19 and TRBJ2-7, with TRBD2 identical over 12 bases. CDR3 size: 14 residues. Germline V gene data show CDR1 as LNHDA and CDR2 as SQIVND (reference sequence). CDR3 sequence reads: CASSMTSGSYEQYF. The CDR3 DNA reads as TGCGCCAGCAGCATGACTAGCGGGAGCTACGAGCAGTACTTC.

In its sample, this clonotype was seen many times. This chain uses TRBV7-9 with TRBJ2-7; 7 bases align to TRBD2. Trimming cost V 4 bases and J 0 bases; bases outside gene matches: 6. CDR1 SEHNR and CDR2 FQNEAQ come from the germline V gene (reference sequence). This CDR3 spans 15 amino acids. The chain's CDR3 is CASSSVGLSSYEQYF. CDR3 DNA: TGTGCCAGCAGCTCCGTGGGACTAAGCTCCTACGAGCAGTACTTC.

This clonotype was seen more than once but under ten times. The chain joins TRBV4-1 to TRBJ1-5; 10 bases map to TRBD1. Germline V CDR1 and CDR2: MGHRA, YSYEKL. The CDR3 length is 18 residues. The V gene end was trimmed by 1 base and the J gene end by 2 bases; junction bases not matched to a gene: 8. The CDR3 region is CASSQGRGTGVGNQPQHF. CDR3 coding DNA: TGCGCCAGCAGCCAAGGGAGGGGGACAGGGGTGGGCAATCAGCCCCAGCATTTT.

This clonotype was seen a few times. In DNA, the CDR3 is TGCGCCAGCGGCCAAGGAACACCCCGGGAGACCCAGTACTTC. Protein: CASGQGTPRETQYF. V usage is TRBV5-1 and J usage is TRBJ2-5; no reliable D call. V was pared by 7 bases and J by 5 bases, with 18 bases between. The germline V gene encodes CDR1 SGHRS and CDR2 YFSETQ. The CDR3 runs 14 residues.

The sample holds many counts of this clonotype. The chain is built from TRBV7-8 and TRBJ2-4, with TRBD2 as a possible D gene (6 bases). This CDR3 contains 14 residues. Germline lookup yields CDR1 SGHVS and CDR2 FQNEAQ. Trimming removed 0 bases from V and 6 bases from J, with 9 bases in between. The CDR3 DNA follows: TGTGCCAGCAGCTTAGCGCGGGGTACAAACATTCAGTACTTC. Translation gives CASSLARGTNIQYF.

This clonotype was picked up a small number of times. The V and J genes are TRBV9 and TRBJ1-2; TRBD1 might be the D (5 bases). V gave up 10 bases and J gave up 4 bases, with 17 bases separating them. CDR3 size: 13 residues. The germline CDR1 and CDR2 sequences are SGDLS and YYNGEE. CDR3 in DNA: TGTGCCTGCACAGGCAGGCGGGGCTATGGCTACACCTTC. Its translation: CACTGRRGYGYTF.

This chain joins TRBV3-1 and TRBJ2-5; 8 bases are shared with TRBD2. This CDR3 is built from 16 residues. CDR1 and CDR2 (germline): LGHDT, YNNKEL (reference sequence). The V and J ends lost 1 base and 7 bases, in that order; junction bases with no gene match: 11. The CDR3 region has the DNA TGTGCCAGCAGCCAAGTCTGGGTAGCGGGACTGGCGACCCAGTACTTC. Encoded protein: CASSQVWVAGLATQYF.

The chain employs TRBV10-3 and TRBJ2-3; D may be TRBD1 (5 bases). The CDR3 is 12 amino acids. CDR1 ENHRY and CDR2 SYGVKD come from the germline V gene. V lost 5 bases, J lost 3 bases, and 6 bases lay in between. The CDR3 loop is CAISRGTDTQYF. In DNA, the CDR3 is TGTGCCATCAGTAGGGGAACAGATACGCAGTATTTT.

This clonotype was seen many times. The gene calls are TRBV3-1 and TRBJ2-3, with D perhaps matching TRBD2 (5 bases). The germline V and J ends were trimmed by 1 base and 0 bases, with 8 bases remaining between them. Germline V gives CDR1 LGHDT, CDR2 YNNKEL (reference sequence). The CDR3 sequence is 15 residues long. DNA for the CDR3: TGTGCCAGCAGCCAAGTATTAGCGAGCACAGATACGCAGTATTTT. Translated, it gives CASSQVLASTDTQYF.

This clonotype was detected many times. The J gene is TRBJ2-7, the V gene TRBV6-5; 14 positions match TRBD2. CDR1 is MNHEY, CDR2 SVGAGI, per germline. With 4 bases clipped from V and 3 bases from J, the junction kept 8 bases outside the gene matches. This CDR3 spans 17 amino acids. CDR3 protein: CASSSRLAGGQGYEQYF. As DNA, the CDR3 is TGTGCCAGCAGTTCCAGACTAGCGGGAGGGCAAGGCTACGAGCAGTACTTC.

In its sample, this clonotype was seen many times. The chain employs TRBV7-2 and TRBJ2-1; D not resolved. Trimming took off 5 bases at V and 6 bases at J, with 8 bases between the two ends. Germline lookup yields CDR1 SGHTA and CDR2 FQGNSA. This CDR3 is built from 12 residues. Here the CDR3 DNA reads TGTGCCAGCAGCCCCCCTCCCAATGAGCAGTTCTTC. This gives the protein CASSPPPNEQFF. Complete variable domain (other parts from reference TRBV7-2 and TRBJ2-1): GAGVSQSPSNKVTEKGKDVELRCDPISGHTALYWYRQSLGQGLEFLIYFQGNSAPDKSGLPSDRFSAERTGGSVSTLTIQRTQQEDSAVYLCASSPPPNEQFFGPGTRLTVL.

V is TRBV29-1 and J is TRBJ2-7, with 8 positions matching TRBD2. This CDR3 is built from 17 residues. Germline assignment: CDR1 SQVTM and CDR2 ANQGSEA. Losses at the gene ends were 2 bases for V and 0 bases for J; bases not matched to a gene: 12. The CDR3 sequence: CSVEYEVAGRSSYEQYF. CDR3 nucleotide sequence: TGCAGCGTTGAATACGAGGTAGCGGGAAGGAGCTCCTACGAGCAGTACTTC.

The chain joins TRBV7-9 to TRBJ2-1; D perhaps matches TRBD2 (6 bases). The germline CDR1 and CDR2 sequences are SEHNR and FQNEAQ (reference sequence). The CDR3 covers 13 residues. V gave up 11 bases and J gave up 9 bases, with 20 bases separating them. The CDR3 DNA follows: TGTGCCCCCTGGGACTTCCGTTTGAGTGAGCAGTTCTTC. It specifies CAPWDFRLSEQFF. Supplemented by reference TRBV7-9 and TRBJ2-1, the full variable domain reads DTGVSQNPRHKITKRGQNVTFRCDPISEHNRLYWYRQTLGQGPEFLTYFQNEAQLEKSRLLSDRFSAERPKGSFSTLEIQRTEQGDSAMYLCAPWDFRLSEQFFGPGTRLTVL.

This clonotype was detected ten times or more. The chain uses TRBV30 and TRBJ2-1; no definite D call. Germline assignment: CDR1 GTSNPN and CDR2 SVGIG (reference sequence). The CDR3 loop spans 13 amino acids. V lost 2 bases to trimming and J lost 3 bases, with 8 bases between them. CDR3 nucleotide sequence: TGTGCCTGGAGTTTGTATCGCTACAATGAGCAGTTCTTC. Protein sequence: CAWSLYRYNEQFF.

The J gene is TRBJ2-7, the V gene TRBV6-2 or TRBV6-3; tentatively, D is TRBD1 (5 bases). The V gene lost 8 bases and the J gene lost 5 bases, with 13 bases spanning the gap. CDR3 length equals 12 residues. Germline CDR1 and CDR2: MNHEY and SVGEGT. CDR3 sequence: CASGQDSNEQYF. The CDR3 nucleotides are TGTGCCAGCGGCCAAGACAGTAACGAGCAGTACTTC.

This chain links TRBV6-5 with TRBJ1-3; the D is unclear. From germline, CDR1 is MNHEY and CDR2 SVGAGI. The CDR3 runs to 15 residues. V lost 0 bases and J lost 0, with 6 bases in between. The CDR3 DNA sequence: TGTGCCAGCAGTTACTCGAGATCCTCTGGAAACACCATATATTTT. Its translation: CASSYSRSSGNTIYF.

The table lists this clonotype with a few counts. The chain has TRBV6-2 or TRBV6-3 and TRBJ2-3; the D is unclear. Germline V gives CDR1 MNHEY, CDR2 SVGEGT. Between the trimmed V and J ends, which lost 5 bases and 0 bases, there was a span of 12 bases. The CDR3 has 15 residues. The DNA of the CDR3 is TGTGCCAGCAGTGAATCTATCAGAAGCACAGATACGCAGTATTTT. It specifies CASSESIRSTDTQYF.

Ten or more counts support this clonotype. This sequence joins TRBV12-3 or TRBV12-4 and TRBJ1-5; 10 bases align to TRBD1. The V and J ends lost 4 bases and 6 bases, in that order; junction bases with no gene match: 12. The CDR3 has 17 residues. The DNA of the CDR3 is TGTGCCAGCAGTTCGGTGACAGGGGGCCGTGTAGCTCAGCCCCAGCATTTT. Its protein product is CASSSVTGGRVAQPQHF.

This clonotype has ten or more counts. J is TRBJ2-3 and V is TRBV7-9; TRBD1 is a possible D gene (6 bases). Per germline, CDR1 SEHNR and CDR2 FQNEAQ (reference sequence). Trimming cost V 5 bases and J 6 bases, with 15 bases left between them. This CDR3 contains 14 residues. The CDR3: CASSQQSRGDTQYF. In nucleotides, the CDR3 is TGTGCCAGCAGCCAGCAATCTAGGGGGGATACGCAGTATTTT. The variable domain in full, completed from reference TRBV7-9 and TRBJ2-3, reads DTGVSQNPRHKITKRGQNVTFRCDPISEHNRLYWYRQTLGQGPEFLTYFQNEAQLEKSRLLSDRFSAERPKGSFSTLEIQRTEQGDSAMYLCASSQQSRGDTQYFGPGTRLTVL.

This clonotype has only a few counts. The V and J genes are TRBV19 and TRBJ1-4; 7 bases are shared with TRBD1. Unmatched junction bases numbered 10, after V lost 5 bases and J lost 7 bases. Germline-derived CDR1 and CDR2 are LNHDA and SQIVND (reference sequence). CDR3 length: 15 residues. CDR3 nucleotides: TGTGCCAGTAGTCGACGACAGGGATGGGGTGAAAAACTGTTTTTT. Translating gives CASSRRQGWGEKLFF. Using reference TRBV19 and TRBJ1-4 for the parts outside the CDR3, the full variable domain is DGGITQSPKYLFRKEGQNVTLSCEQNLNHDAMYWYRQDPGQGLRLIYYSQIVNDFQKGDIAEGYSVSREKKESFPLTVTSAQKNPTAFYLCASSRRQGWGEKLFFGSGTQLSVL.

This clonotype came up many times. The rearrangement links TRBV6-1 to TRBJ2-3; TRBD1 matches at 9 bases. The CDR3 is 15 amino acids. Germline V gene lookup returns CDR1 MNHNS and CDR2 SASEGT. V gave up 4 bases and J gave up 3 bases; unmatched junction bases: 5. The CDR3 here is CASSAWTGETDTQYF. CDR3 nucleotides: TGTGCCAGCAGTGCGTGGACAGGGGAAACAGATACGCAGTATTTT.

The CDR3 spells CASSPLLSGEYNEQFF. The DNA of the CDR3 is TGTGCCAGCAGCCCCCTCCTATCGGGAGAGTACAATGAGCAGTTCTTC. This chain connects TRBV9 to TRBJ2-1; a possible D gene is TRBD2 (6 bases). Germline values: CDR1 SGDLS, CDR2 YYNGEE. V was cut by 4 bases and J by 4 bases, with 18 bases left in between. The CDR3 loop spans 16 amino acids. The variable domain in full, with the rest retrieved from reference TRBV9 and TRBJ2-1, is DSGVTQTPKHLITATGQRVTLRCSPRSGDLSVYWYQQSLDQGLQFLIQYYNGEERAKGNILERFSAQQFPDLHSELNLSSLELGDSALYFCASSPLLSGEYNEQFFGPGTRLTVL.

This clonotype was picked up a small number of times. The chain recombines TRBV20-1 with TRBJ2-7; no definite D call. V lost 3 bases, J lost 2 bases, and 8 bases lay in between. There are 12 residues in the CDR3. Germline V lookup: CDR1 DFQATT, CDR2 SNEGSKA (reference sequence). CDR3 bases: TGCAGTGCTAGTATCGGCCCCTACGAGCAGTACTTC. It specifies CSASIGPYEQYF.

This clonotype was detected many times. J is TRBJ1-2 and V is TRBV18; D possibly corresponds to TRBD1 (5 bases). This CDR3 is 14 amino acids long. Germline values: CDR1 KGHSH, CDR2 LQKENI. Deletions cut 2 bases from V and 6 bases from J, with 13 bases between. Here the CDR3 DNA reads TGTGCCAGCTCACCATCACAGGAACTTAATGGCTACACCTTC. It yields the protein CASSPSQELNGYTF.

This clonotype was detected many times. This chain links TRBV6-2 or TRBV6-3 with TRBJ2-3, with D uncertain. Looked up from germline, CDR1 is MNHEY and CDR2 is SVGEGT. The CDR3 covers 12 residues. V was clipped by 2 bases and J by 5 bases, with 5 bases between them. The CDR3 region is CASSYGRDTQYF. CDR3 bases: TGTGCCAGCAGTTACGGCAGAGATACGCAGTATTTT.

The table lists this clonotype with a few counts. The chain is built from TRBV7-2 and TRBJ2-1, with D uncertain. Trimming left V 2 bases short and J 10 bases short, with 12 bases between. Germline values: CDR1 SGHTA, CDR2 FQGNSA. This CDR3 has 13 residues. CDR3 sequence: CASSLPSIPEQFF. CDR3 DNA sequence: TGTGCCAGCAGCTTACCGTCAATACCGGAGCAGTTCTTC.

This clonotype was detected many times. V is TRBV20-1 and J is TRBJ2-1; the match to TRBD2 covers 10 bases. Germline CDR1 is DFQATT and CDR2 is SNEGSKA (reference sequence). The CDR3 is made up of 15 amino acids. Trimming took 6 bases from V and 0 from J; bases not matched to a gene: 5. The CDR3 region is CSAQGLAVSYNEQFF. Written as DNA, the CDR3 is TGCAGTGCCCAAGGACTAGCGGTCTCCTACAATGAGCAGTTCTTC.